Sequencing of this T cell receptor (beta chain) was carried out in a study of blood T cells in healthy people across ages. Germline CDR1 and CDR2: DFQATT and SNEGSKA (reference sequence). Unmatched junction bases numbered 15, after V lost 3 bases and J lost 4 bases. The CDR3 length is 18 residues. Using a J-beta primer mix together with a sample-barcoded 5' primer, a second PCR was run for roughly 6 to 12 cycles. CDR3-containing paired-end reads numbered at least 2.5 million in each sample. TCRdb processed the 5' RACE reads anew with MiXCR; each CDR3 protein has one entry. The sample has 600,000 to 1,000,000 distinct CDR3 sequences; roughly 60% are singletons.

Material: blood. The chain links TRBV20-1 to TRBJ2-1; the match to TRBD2 covers 10 bases. The clonotype was recovered from a man aged 30 to 39 in good health. This chain's CDR3 is CSARLSGRATSLYNEQFF. In DNA form, the CDR3 reads TGCAGTGCTAGGCTCAGCGGGAGGGCCACATCCCTTTACAATGAGCAGTTCTTC.